Listed below are T cell receptor beta chains from one sample, sequenced in a study of T cells in Graves' hyperthyroidism and ophthalmopathy. MiXCR, run by TCRdb on the multiplex PCR reads, gives a single entry per CDR3 protein. In the table there are about 400,000 distinct CDR3 sequences, roughly an eighth of which are singletons. The sequencing input was blood. The receptor source for this set is a man aged 45-65 years with Graves' ophthalmopathy. Both conserved end residues are part of each CDR3. Fields, in order: clone size, J gene, CDR3 length, V gene, CDR3 protein. Clone size is shown for a subset of rows, as once, few, many or a class of expanded clone.

few	TRBJ1-4	14	TRBV6-1	CASRDRTGNEKLFF
many	TRBJ2-3	13	TRBV2	CASFQGSTDTQYF
many	TRBJ1-1	14	TRBV3-1	CASSHANKDTEAFF
many	TRBJ2-3	15	TRBV20-1	CSARRTGGREDTQYF
few	TRBJ1-1	15	TRBV9	CASSARGVKNTEAFF
many	TRBJ2-7	15	TRBV5-1	CASSPGTGVAYEQYF
few	TRBJ2-7	12	TRBV12-3/TRBV12-4	CASSRDFGEQYF
-	TRBJ2-1	16	TRBV7-9	CASSPYPGGAYNEQFF
many	TRBJ1-5	15	TRBV2	CASSGDRGYNQPQHF
once	TRBJ2-5	15	TRBV24-1	CATSDPDRYQETQYF
many	TRBJ2-1	19	TRBV10-3	CAISDFLAGAPSSYNEQFF
many	TRBJ2-1	18	TRBV7-9	CASSATKNRAGKHNEQFF
many	TRBJ2-7	13	TRBV20-1	CSATGGWGYEQYF
many	TRBJ1-1	15	TRBV3-1	CASSQDQGADTEAFF